This TCR beta chain was profiled in a study of T cells in Graves' hyperthyroidism and ophthalmopathy. At the level of the study: Peripheral blood was obtained at initial diagnosis, preceding any treatment.

In this sample, this clonotype turned up many times. The germline V and J ends were trimmed by 1 base and 7 bases, with 13 bases remaining between them. Germline V lookup: CDR1 SGHAT, CDR2 FQDESV (reference sequence). This CDR3 comprises 14 residues. Researchers took RNA transcripts and amplified the TCR beta CDR3 regions from them. The TCR CDR3 was amplified in a first-round RT-PCR using the HTBI primer set. A single record per CDR3 protein comes from TCRdb applying MiXCR to the multiplex PCR reads. The sample consists of about 360,000 distinct CDR3 sequences, less than 15% of them appearing once. Sequencing was done on a sample of blood. The TCR originated in a woman in her late teens or twenties with Graves' hyperthyroidism. This chain uses TRBV11-1 with TRBJ1-2; unclear D gene. CDR3 nucleotide sequence: TGTGCCAGCAGCTTAGAGGACGGGCAGGCTGGCTACACCTTC. Translation: CASSLEDGQAGYTF.